This TCR beta chain appears in the sequencing data of a study of T-cell memory formation after mild COVID-19. Overall study context: The study found TCR clusters largely donor specific.

TCRdb analysed the 5' RACE reads with MiXCR anew, one entry per CDR3 protein. The sample includes some 290,000 distinct CDR3 sequences, around 16% of them seen just once. Germline assignment: CDR1 MGHRA and CDR2 YSYEKL. The CDR3 covers 16 residues. Trimming pared 5 bases from V and 2 bases from J, leaving 18 bases between. The source of this sequence is a man between 18 and 29 years old who had mild COVID-19 (a few samples of this study predate the infection). Cell type and time point are not known. Sequences were obtained from PBMCs or a T cell subset sorted from them (not recorded which). V is TRBV4-1 and J is TRBJ2-5; D gene uncertain. CDR3 sequence: CASSFARTVGQETQYF. The CDR3 DNA reads as TGCGCCAGCAGCTTTGCCCGAACGGTAGGACAAGAGACCCAGTACTTC.